The source of this T cell receptor (beta chain) is a study of a mutant IDH1 vaccine in newly diagnosed glioma. The wider study: Commencement of vaccination occurred 4-6 weeks following radiotherapy alone, or concurrently with temozolomide cycles.

A note on this clone: Its antigen is unknown.

Losses at the gene ends were 3 bases for V and 5 bases for J; bases not matched to a gene: 12. The CDR3 consists of 16 residues. Per germline, CDR1 SGDLS and CDR2 YYNGEE. Time point indicated: week 35, safety follow-up. One vaccine dose held 300 ug of mutant IDH1 20-mer peptide and came with topical imiquimod. In weeks 1, 3, 5, 7, 11, 15, 19 and 23, patients were vaccinated. TCRdb's table, derived via immunoSEQ multiplex PCR, lists solely in-frame clones and lacks some. The table records over 30,000 clones, 79% of them present only once. Sequenced material: PBMCs, taken from a glioma patient whose treatment included an IDH1 peptide vaccine. The chain has TRBV9 and TRBJ2-5; 8 nucleotides align to TRBD1. The receptor was derived from a woman under 40 with glioma. Some clones in this sample may be carry-over from other donors' samples. In nucleotides, the CDR3 is TGTGCCAGCAGCGCGAGCCCAGGGGGCTTGGGGGAGACCCAGTACTTC. Residues: CASSASPGGLGETQYF.